This TCR beta chain was retrieved from a study of early T cells in non-severe SARS-CoV-2 infection. Study at large: Whole-blood bulk RNA, unsorted, was sequenced, and chains were unpaired.

This clonotype was counted many times. This CDR3 has 15 amino acids. The V segment lost 4 bases and the J segment 5 bases; nucleotides outside the gene matches: 5. Looked up from germline, CDR1 is SGDLS and CDR2 is YYNGEE. One entry per CDR3 protein results from TCRdb running MiXCR on the 5' RACE reads. The table includes about 25,000 distinct CDR3 sequences, 4.5% to 5.5% detected once. The chain couples TRBV9 to TRBJ1-5; 11 positions agree with TRBD1. The source of this sequence is an adult who was a healthcare worker with PCR-confirmed SARS-CoV-2 infection or an uninfected control (not recorded which). Sequencing used whole blood. The CDR3: CASSLSDRGHQPQHF. DNA for the CDR3: TGTGCCAGCAGCCTTTCGGACAGGGGGCATCAGCCCCAGCATTTT. Drawing the rest from reference TRBV9 and TRBJ1-5, the complete variable domain is DSGVTQTPKHLITATGQRVTLRCSPRSGDLSVYWYQQSLDQGLQFLIQYYNGEERAKGNILERFSAQQFPDLHSELNLSSLELGDSALYFCASSLSDRGHQPQHFGDGTRLSIL.